A selection of T cell receptor beta chains follows, all from one sample in a study of CD8 T cells in ankylosing spondylitis. In TCRdb, the 5' RACE reads were re-called with MiXCR into one record per CDR3 protein. In the table there are some 220,000 distinct CDR3 sequences, more than 5.5% of which are singletons. The sequenced material came from blood, either unsorted or a sorted T cell fraction (not recorded which). These receptors were collected from a male donor with ankylosing spondylitis. Both conserved end residues are part of each CDR3. The order of the fields is J gene, D gene, clone size, V gene, CDR3 protein, CDR3 DNA. D genes are given only for firm matches. The size of a clone is reported for some rows only, either as once, few or many, or as a class for expanded clones.

TRBJ2-1 | TRBD2 | . | TRBV29-1 | CSAERETSAAPNEQFF | TGCAGCGCCGAGAGGGAGACTAGCGCAGCCCCCAATGAGCAGTTCTTC
TRBJ2-1 | TRBD1 | . | TRBV28 | CASSLSGHRGNEQFF | TGTGCCAGCAGTTTATCAGGCCACAGGGGTAATGAGCAGTTCTTC
TRBJ2-1 | TRBD2 | . | TRBV9 | CASRPGLAGGEQFF | TGTGCCAGCAGGCCGGGACTAGCGGGAGGTGAGCAGTTCTTC
TRBJ2-1 | . | . | TRBV6-5 | CASSFLLGSYNEQFF | TGTGCCAGCAGTTTTCTGTTGGGCTCCTACAATGAGCAGTTCTTC
TRBJ2-1 | . | few | TRBV4-3 | CASRYNLGGSYNEQFF | TGCGCCAGCAGATATAATCTAGGGGGTTCCTACAATGAGCAGTTCTTC
TRBJ2-7 | TRBD2 | many | TRBV20-1 | CSARGLARREQYF | TGCAGTGCCAGAGGACTAGCGCGGAGGGAGCAGTACTTC
TRBJ2-7 | . | many | TRBV20-1 | CSARPGSPYEQYF | TGCAGTGCTCGCCCGGGGAGCCCCTACGAGCAGTACTTC
TRBJ2-5 | TRBD1 | . | TRBV12-3/TRBV12-4 | CASRPGTEETQYF | TGTGCCAGCAGACCCGGGACAGAAGAGACCCAGTACTTC
TRBJ2-1 | TRBD2 | many | TRBV2 | CASSPQSGRDNNEQFF | TGTGCCAGCAGCCCCCAAAGCGGGAGGGACAACAATGAGCAGTTCTTC
TRBJ2-1 | TRBD1 | many | TRBV5-1 | CASSSRQGSEEQFF | TGCGCCAGCAGCTCCAGACAGGGTTCGGAAGAGCAGTTCTTC
TRBJ2-1 | TRBD2 | many | TRBV7-8 | CASSLESTSGSPYNEQFF | TGTGCCAGCAGCTTAGAGAGTACTAGCGGGAGCCCCTACAATGAGCAGTTCTTC
TRBJ2-2 | . | many | TRBV5-1 | CASSLRGLTGAGELFF | TGCGCCAGCAGCTTGCGGGGGCTAACCGGGGCCGGGGAGCTGTTTTTT
TRBJ2-5 | . | . | TRBV7-7 | CASSLARSGGETQYF | TGTGCTAGCAGCTTAGCGCGGTCGGGGGGCGAGACCCAGTACTTC
TRBJ2-7 | . | . | TRBV4-3 | CASSQEWNLDYEQYF | TGCGCCAGCAGCCAAGAATGGAACCTAGACTACGAGCAGTACTTC
TRBJ1-5 | . | many | TRBV5-5 | CASSFGFRSSNQPQHF | TGTGCCAGCAGCTTCGGGTTCAGGAGTAGCAATCAGCCCCAGCATTTT